This T cell receptor (beta chain) was retrieved from a study of cytomegalovirus exposure and HLA in healthy donors. Amplification used 60 Vbeta primers and 13 Jbeta primers. Produced via immunoSEQ multiplex PCR; TCRdb's table is partial and in-frame only. The repertoire holds 35,000 to 55,000 clones, with roughly 60% as singletons. The study, taken as a whole, reports: In vitro, a few CMV-associated chains proved specific for CMV antigens. The study listed roughly 150 cytomegalovirus-associated TCR beta chains.

Notes on this clone: Antigen specificity is unknown.

CDR1 is SQVTM and CDR2 is ANQGSEA in the germline V gene. CDR3 length: 11 amino acids. The sequence was collected from a man between 60 and 75 years old in good health and CMV-seropositive. V is TRBV29-1 and J is TRBJ2-7; 9 positions agree with TRBD1. Input material: PBMCs. CDR3 nucleotides: TGCTCAGGACAGGGGTCAGGAGAGCAGTACTTC. Its translation: CSGQGSGEQYF.